This TCR beta chain derives from a study of T-cell reconstitution after alpha-beta-depleted transplantation in children. Preparation of the TCRbeta library involved a method that used unique molecular identifiers. From the PCR reads, TCRdb called clonotypes with MiXCR, one entry per CDR3 protein. In the table there are about 610,000 distinct CDR3 sequences, over 9.5% of which are singletons. The CDR3 runs 12 residues. Between the trimmed V and J ends, which lost 7 bases and 7 bases, there was a span of 14 bases. Germline CDR1 is SGHRS and CDR2 is YFSETQ. The sequences come from PBMCs from the stem cell graft donor, collected from the stem cell graft. The TCR was taken from a human donor who donated a stem cell graft to a child with acute myeloid leukemia. The chain employs TRBV5-1 and TRBJ2-5; tentative D call: TRBD1 (6 bases). This CDR3 is CASVGQSRTQYF. CDR3 coding DNA: TGCGCCAGCGTCGGACAGTCGAGGACCCAGTACTTC.